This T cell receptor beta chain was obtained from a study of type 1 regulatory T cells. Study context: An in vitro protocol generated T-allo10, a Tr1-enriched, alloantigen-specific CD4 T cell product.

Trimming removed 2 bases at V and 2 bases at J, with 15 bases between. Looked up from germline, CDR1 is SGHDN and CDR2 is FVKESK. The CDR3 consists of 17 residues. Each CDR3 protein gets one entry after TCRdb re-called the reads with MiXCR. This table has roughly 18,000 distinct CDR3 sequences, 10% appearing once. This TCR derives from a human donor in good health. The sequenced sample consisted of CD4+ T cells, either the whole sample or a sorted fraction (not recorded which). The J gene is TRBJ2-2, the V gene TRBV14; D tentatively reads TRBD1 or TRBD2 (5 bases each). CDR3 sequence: CASSQLTGPSNTGELFF. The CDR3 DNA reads TGTGCCAGCAGCCAATTAACGGGACCCAGCAACACCGGGGAGCTGTTTTTT. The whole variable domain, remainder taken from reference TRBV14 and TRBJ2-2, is EAGVTQFPSHSVIEKGQTVTLRCDPISGHDNLYWYRRVMGKEIKFLLHFVKESKQDESGMPNNRFLAERTGGTYSTLKVQPAELEDSGVYFCASSQLTGPSNTGELFFGEGSRLTVL.